A single sample gave rise to the 20 T cell receptor beta chains below, sequenced in a study of blood T cell repertoires in COVID-19. Assay: immunoSEQ multiplex PCR; the TCRdb copy retains only in-frame clones and omits some. The sample carries about 200,000 clones, under 90% recorded once. The source material was peripheral blood. The source is a man in his sixties with acute or convalescent COVID-19.

The CDR3 DNA follows: TGCGCCAGCAGCTTGGTCTTACTAGCGGCCACAGATACGCAGTATTTT. Translated: CASSLVLLAATDTQYF. The V and J genes are TRBV5-1 and TRBJ2-3; 8 bases map to TRBD2. V was pared by 0 bases and J by 2 bases, with 5 bases of the junction left unmatched. Germline V gene lookup returns CDR1 SGHRS and CDR2 YFSETQ. The CDR3 is 16 amino acids.

In its sample, this clone was seen once. V gene TRBV24-1 combines with J gene TRBJ2-1, with 11 bases matching TRBD1. The CDR3 is 16 amino acids. The J segment lost 4 bases and the V segment lost 3 bases, leaving 4 bases of the junction unmatched. Germline CDR1 reads KGHDR; CDR2 reads SFDVKD. The CDR3: CATSDRDRGTYNEQFF. The CDR3 DNA sequence: TGTGCCACCAGTGATCGGGACAGGGGGACGTACAATGAGCAGTTCTTC.

The CDR3 loop is CATSRGNRDGYEQYF. The CDR3 nucleotides read TGTGCCACCAGCAGAGGAAACAGGGATGGATACGAGCAGTACTTC. The chain has TRBV15 and TRBJ2-7; a weak D match, TRBD1 (6 bases). This CDR3 contains 15 residues. Trimming stripped 1 base from V and 4 bases from J, with 14 bases between. Germline values: CDR1 LNHNV, CDR2 YYDKDF (reference sequence).

The chain couples TRBV6-4 to TRBJ2-3, with D maybe TRBD1 (6 bases). Trimming pared 6 bases from V and 1 base from J, leaving 8 bases between. This CDR3 has 13 residues. CDR1 and CDR2 from the germline V gene are MRHNA and SNTAGT. CDR3 amino acids: CASSRQGTDTQYF. Here the CDR3 DNA reads TGTGCCAGCAGCAGACAGGGCACAGATACGCAGTATTTT.

The J gene is TRBJ2-7, the V gene TRBV6-5, with D possibly matching TRBD1 (6 bases). The ends were cut back, 6 bases at V and 1 base at J, with 13 bases in the middle. The CDR3 has 14 amino acids. The germline CDR1 and CDR2 sequences are MNHEY and SVGAGI. DNA of the CDR3: TGTGCCAGCAGAAAAGACAGGTCGTCCTACGAGCAGTACTTC. As protein: CASRKDRSSYEQYF.

The gene calls are TRBV7-8 and TRBJ2-7, with 8 bases that match TRBD2. The germline V gene has CDR1 SGHVS and CDR2 FQNEAQ. V gave up 4 bases and J gave up 2 bases; unmatched junction bases: 7. This CDR3 has 15 residues. This CDR3 is CASSSPGLVTYEQYF. The CDR3 DNA is TGTGCCAGCAGCTCGCCGGGACTAGTGACCTACGAGCAGTACTTC.

The chain couples TRBV2 to TRBJ1-1; D remains unclear. CDR3 length: 15 residues. Germline CDR1 reads SNHLY; CDR2 reads FYNNEI. The ends were cut back, 7 bases at V and 1 base at J, with 16 bases in the middle. Written as DNA, the CDR3 is TGTGCCAGCACTATGGCAGGTTCACCGAACACTGAAGCTTTCTTT. Translating gives CASTMAGSPNTEAFF.

This clone came up a few times. The chain is built from TRBV24-1 and TRBJ1-2, with TRBD1 identical over 9 bases. The CDR3 sequence is 16 residues long. CDR1 is KGHDR and CDR2 is SFDVKD in the germline V gene. Germline trimming cut 7 bases from V and 7 bases from J; bases unmatched to any gene: 15. CDR3 coding DNA: TGTGCCACCAGCCATCCGGGGACAGGGTACTCGGGTGGCTACACCTTC. It translates to CATSHPGTGYSGGYTF.

This clone was counted a single time. The genes are TRBV18 and TRBJ1-5; D not resolved. CDR3 length: 12 residues. Between the trimmed V and J ends, which lost 2 bases and 5 bases, there was a span of 4 bases. Germline V gives CDR1 KGHSH, CDR2 LQKENI. CDR3 amino acids: CASSPGDQPQHF. Written as DNA, the CDR3 is TGTGCCAGCTCACCAGGAGATCAGCCCCAGCATTTT.

In nucleotides, the CDR3 is TGTGCCAGCAGGCCAACAGGGGCCCGTGACACCATATATTTT. Translating gives CASRPTGARDTIYF. The chain combines TRBV6-5 with TRBJ1-3, with TRBD1 matching over 7 bases. Per the germline V gene, CDR1 is MNHEY and CDR2 is SVGAGI. The CDR3 spans 14 residues. V was clipped by 6 bases and J by 8 bases; unmatched bases: 10.

V is TRBV6-6 and J is TRBJ1-4, with D unresolved. The germline V gene has CDR1 MNHNY and CDR2 SVGAGI (reference sequence). The CDR3 sequence is 13 residues long. The V gene lost 2 bases and the J gene lost 8 bases, with 9 bases spanning the gap. CDR3 DNA sequence: TGTGCCAGCAGTTACACCAGCAGGGAAAAACTGTTTTTT. Translated, it gives CASSYTSREKLFF.

This chain links TRBV7-2 with TRBJ2-7; 9 nucleotides align to TRBD1. J was trimmed by 6 bases and V by 5 bases; bases with no gene match: 8. CDR3 length: 14 amino acids. The germline V gene encodes CDR1 SGHTA and CDR2 FQGNSA. As DNA, the CDR3 is TGTGCCAGCAGCCCGTGGGACAGGGCGAGCGAGCAGTACTTC. Translation: CASSPWDRASEQYF. The whole variable domain, filled in from reference TRBV7-2 and TRBJ2-7, reads GAGVSQSPSNKVTEKGKDVELRCDPISGHTALYWYRQSLGQGLEFLIYFQGNSAPDKSGLPSDRFSAERTGGSVSTLTIQRTQQEDSAVYLCASSPWDRASEQYFGPGTRLTVT.

The chain has TRBV4-1 and TRBJ1-2; tentatively, D is TRBD1 (6 bases). The V gene lost 3 bases and the J gene lost 6 bases, with 20 bases spanning the gap. The CDR3 sequence is 16 residues long. Germline CDR1 and CDR2: MGHRA and YSYEKL. The CDR3 sequence is CASSHLGHSFGDGYTF. CDR3 bases: TGCGCCAGCAGCCATTTGGGACATAGCTTTGGCGATGGCTACACCTTC.

A single count supports this clone. In DNA, the CDR3 is TGTGCCACCAGCAGAGAAGCCGGGACTAGCGGGAGGAATGAGCAGTTCTTC. Translation gives CATSREAGTSGRNEQFF. The chain has TRBV15 and TRBJ2-1; 15 bases are shared with TRBD2. The germline CDR1 and CDR2 sequences are LNHNV and YYDKDF (reference sequence). Germline trimming cut 0 bases from V and 7 bases from J; bases unmatched to any gene: 4. This CDR3 is 17 amino acids long.

The rearrangement joins TRBV18 to TRBJ2-1, with D possibly matching TRBD2 (6 bases). The CDR3 covers 13 residues. Trimming stripped 1 base from V and 6 bases from J, with 7 bases between. Germline assignment: CDR1 KGHSH and CDR2 LQKENI. CDR3 coding DNA: TGTGCCAGCTCACCACTGCGGGGCAATGAGCAGTTCTTC. It specifies CASSPLRGNEQFF.

This rearrangement joins TRBV11-2 to TRBJ2-1; a possible D gene is TRBD1 (6 bases). Trimming cost V 5 bases and J 4 bases, with 9 bases left between them. The CDR3 spans 13 residues. Per germline, CDR1 SGHAT and CDR2 FQNNGV. The CDR3: CASSRGQYNEQFF. CDR3 DNA: TGTGCCAGCAGCCGAGGACAGTACAATGAGCAGTTCTTC.

The chain employs TRBV6-5 and TRBJ2-7, with 8 bases fitting TRBD2. The CDR3 sequence is 14 residues long. Germline CDR1 is MNHEY and CDR2 is SVGAGI. Trimming cost V 6 bases and J 5 bases; bases outside gene matches: 9. CDR3 DNA sequence: TGTGCCAGCAGGAACCCGGGAGGGGCCCACGAGCAGTACTTC. Its translation: CASRNPGGAHEQYF.

This clone was detected only once. This chain links TRBV2 with TRBJ2-1; 7 bases agree with TRBD2. Germline trimming cut 5 bases from V and 0 bases from J; bases unmatched to any gene: 7. This CDR3 spans 16 amino acids. Germline loops: CDR1 SNHLY, CDR2 FYNNEI. The CDR3, as DNA: TGTGCCAGCAGTTCCTTACTAGCGATCTCCTACAATGAGCAGTTCTTC. Translating it yields CASSSLLAISYNEQFF. Looking up the rest from reference TRBV2 and TRBJ2-1 gives the full variable domain: EPEVTQTPSHQVTQMGQEVILRCVPISNHLYFYWYRQILGQKVEFLVSFYNNEISEKSEIFDDQFSVERPDGSNFTLKIRSTKLEDSAMYFCASSSLLAISYNEQFFGPGTRLTVL.

This clone came up a few times. The chain employs TRBV10-3 and TRBJ2-1; 9 bases line up with TRBD2. V lost 6 bases and J lost 7; bases outside the gene matches: 7. The CDR3 covers 14 residues. The germline CDR1 and CDR2 sequences are ENHRY and SYGVKD. The CDR3 bases are TGTGCCATCAGGGGTAGCGGGAGTTCTAATGAGCAGTTCTTC. Translated: CAIRGSGSSNEQFF.

The rearrangement links TRBV7-2 to TRBJ2-2, with 10 nucleotides matching TRBD1. Germline V gene sequence: CDR1 SGHTA, CDR2 FQGNSA. Trimming took 1 base from V and 6 from J; bases not matched to a gene: 5. CDR3 length: 16 amino acids. In DNA, the CDR3 is TGTGCCAGCAGCTTAGTGACAGGGGGCGCCGCCGGGGAGCTGTTTTTT. Protein sequence: CASSLVTGGAAGELFF.